The 24 T cell receptor beta chains given below trace back to one sample, sequenced in a study of blood T cell repertoires in COVID-19. Measured with immunoSEQ multiplex PCR; TCRdb has only the in-frame clones, and not every one. The sample has some 150,000 clones; about 80% are singletons. Sequencing input: peripheral blood. These receptor sequences come from an elderly woman with acute or convalescent COVID-19.

The genes are TRBV4-1 and TRBJ1-2; 7 bases align to TRBD1. Germline CDR1 is MGHRA and CDR2 is YSYEKL. Unmatched junction bases numbered 8, after V lost 1 base and J lost 0 bases. There are 17 residues in the CDR3. This chain's CDR3 is CASSQALTGSPNYGYTF. As DNA, the CDR3 is TGCGCCAGCAGCCAAGCTCTGACAGGGAGCCCTAACTATGGCTACACCTTC.

This chain connects TRBV3-1 (or the pseudogene TRBV3-2) to TRBJ2-6, with TRBD2 matching over 9 bases. J lost 8 bases, V lost 0 bases, and 5 bases had no gene match. The CDR3 consists of 16 residues. CDR1 is LGHDT, CDR2 YNNKEL, per germline (reference sequence). The CDR3 nucleotides are TGTGCCAGCAGCCAAGATCCTAGCGGGGTCACCAACGTCCTGACTTTC. Amino acids: CASSQDPSGVTNVLTF.

The chain couples TRBV4-1 to TRBJ1-5; the D gene is possibly TRBD1 (5 bases). Between the trimmed V and J ends, which lost 4 bases and 11 bases, there was a span of 21 bases. The length of the CDR3 is 15 residues. Germline V gene lookup returns CDR1 MGHRA and CDR2 YSYEKL. The CDR3 protein is CASSPGTLGQDAQHF. For the CDR3, the DNA is TGCGCCAGCAGCCCCGGGACTTTAGGCCAGGACGCCCAGCATTTT.

The V and J genes are TRBV20-1 and TRBJ1-1, with no clear D. Germline V gene sequence: CDR1 DFQATT, CDR2 SNEGSKA (reference sequence). The CDR3 has 11 amino acids. V gave up 3 bases and J gave up 4 bases, with 6 bases separating them. DNA of the CDR3: TGCAGTGCTAGTTCGGGCACTGAAGCTTTCTTT. Amino acid sequence: CSASSGTEAFF.

Comment on this clone: A read error may account for a junction end that differs from germline. The chain joins TRBV12-5 to TRBJ1-5; TRBD1 is a possible D gene (5 bases). The CDR3 runs 13 residues. Per germline, CDR1 LGHNT and CDR2 FRNRAP. CDR3 sequence: CASGLGEFQPQHF. CDR3 nucleotides: TGTGCTAGTGGCTTGGGGGAGTTCCAGCCCCAGCATTTT.

The chain uses TRBV6-5 and TRBJ1-1; a weak D match, TRBD1 (5 bases). Germline assignment: CDR1 MNHEY and CDR2 SVGAGI. V gave up 7 bases and J gave up 0 bases, with 12 bases separating them. The CDR3 extends over 14 amino acids. CDR3 amino acids: CASKGHYMNTEAFF. The CDR3 DNA sequence: TGTGCCAGCAAAGGACACTACATGAACACTGAAGCTTTCTTT.

This clone showed up just a few times. V gene TRBV5-1 combines with J gene TRBJ2-1; unclear D gene. The length of the CDR3 is 14 residues. V lost 6 bases and J lost 0, with 10 bases in between. The germline V gene encodes CDR1 SGHRS and CDR2 YFSETQ. Here the CDR3 DNA reads TGCGCCAGCAAGGTCGGCGGCTCCTACAATGAGCAGTTCTTC. This sequence encodes CASKVGGSYNEQFF. Combining the CDR3 with reference TRBV5-1 and TRBJ2-1 gives the whole variable domain KAGVTQTPRYLIKTRGQQVTLSCSPISGHRSVSWYQQTPGQGLQFLFEYFSETQRNKGNFPGRFSGRQFSNSRSEMNVSTLELGDSALYLCASKVGGSYNEQFFGPGTRLTVL.

The chain employs TRBV5-1 and TRBJ1-4; 7 positions match TRBD1. Looked up from germline, CDR1 is SGHRS and CDR2 is YFSETQ. CDR3 size: 14 residues. The V and J ends lost 4 bases and 4 bases, in that order; junction bases with no gene match: 4. Here the CDR3 reads CASSAGQHNEKLFF. The DNA for the CDR3 is TGCGCCAGCAGCGCGGGACAGCATAATGAAAAACTGTTTTTT. Variable domain in full (rest from reference TRBV5-1 and TRBJ1-4): KAGVTQTPRYLIKTRGQQVTLSCSPISGHRSVSWYQQTPGQGLQFLFEYFSETQRNKGNFPGRFSGRQFSNSRSEMNVSTLELGDSALYLCASSAGQHNEKLFFGSGTQLSVL.

The chain is built from TRBV12-5 and TRBJ2-7, with D possibly matching TRBD2 (5 bases). Germline-derived CDR1 and CDR2 are LGHNT and FRNRAP. V dropped 5 bases and J dropped 0 bases, with 20 bases sitting between them. The CDR3 extends over 17 amino acids. The CDR3 loop is CASGPPDGLASSYEQYF. The DNA of the CDR3 is TGTGCTAGTGGTCCCCCGGACGGACTCGCTAGCTCCTACGAGCAGTACTTC.

The rearrangement joins TRBV6-5 to TRBJ1-4; D is uncertain. This CDR3 has 14 residues. Per germline, CDR1 MNHEY and CDR2 SVGAGI. V lost 4 bases and J lost 0, with 6 bases in between. Here the CDR3 DNA reads TGTGCCAGCAGTTCAGGCTCAACTAATGAAAAACTGTTTTTT. Its translation: CASSSGSTNEKLFF.

This clone was seen a few times. V usage is TRBV15 and J usage is TRBJ1-1; TRBD1 aligns across 9 bases. CDR1 and CDR2 from the germline V gene are LNHNV and YYDKDF (reference sequence). The CDR3 is 13 amino acids. V shed 8 bases and J 5 bases; nucleotides not matched to a gene: 6. DNA of the CDR3: TGTGCCACCCAAGACAGGGGGTATACTGAAGCTTTCTTT. Its protein is CATQDRGYTEAFF.

The chain links TRBV5-1 to TRBJ1-3; D ambiguous. Germline V gene data show CDR1 as SGHRS and CDR2 as YFSETQ. Trimming stripped 1 base from V and 4 bases from J, with 12 bases between. The CDR3 contains 15 residues. Written as DNA, the CDR3 is TGCGCCAGCAGCTTGTACATCTCGGAGGGAAACACCATATATTTT. Protein: CASSLYISEGNTIYF.

The chain uses TRBV7-2 and TRBJ1-5; tentative D call: TRBD1 (5 bases). The germline V gene has CDR1 SGHTA and CDR2 FQGNSA. V was pared by 4 bases and J by 1 base, with 14 bases between. This CDR3 is built from 16 residues. The CDR3 sequence: CASSSRGGRSNQPQHF. The CDR3 DNA reads TGTGCCAGCAGCTCTAGGGGTGGCAGAAGCAATCAGCCCCAGCATTTT.

The rearrangement uses TRBV7-3 and TRBJ2-3, with D perhaps TRBD1 (6 bases). CDR1 is SGHTA and CDR2 is FQGTGA in the germline V gene. The V gene lost 1 base and the J gene lost 3 bases, with 11 bases spanning the gap. The CDR3 runs to 15 residues. CDR3 residues: CASSLMAGETDTQYF. CDR3 bases: TGTGCCAGCAGCTTAATGGCAGGGGAGACAGATACGCAGTATTTT.

J is TRBJ2-5 and V is TRBV7-2; 9 positions match TRBD2. Germline V gene sequence: CDR1 SGHTA, CDR2 FQGNSA. V was clipped by 1 base and J by 2 bases; unmatched bases: 2. CDR3 length: 15 amino acids. CDR3 sequence reads: CASSLVSGGQETQYF. CDR3 coding DNA: TGTGCCAGCAGCTTAGTCAGCGGGGGGCAAGAGACCCAGTACTTC.

This rearrangement joins TRBV6-5 to TRBJ1-4, with D possibly being TRBD1 (5 bases). Germline CDR1 and CDR2: MNHEY and SVGAGI. With 9 bases removed from V and 7 bases from J, the gap between germline ends came to 18 bases. This CDR3 comprises 14 residues. The CDR3 DNA reads as TGTGCCAGTCAACGCCGGCAGGGAGGTGAAAAACTGTTTTTT. Translating gives CASQRRQGGEKLFF.

The chain recombines TRBV7-2 with TRBJ2-7; no definite D call. CDR1 SGHTA and CDR2 FQGNSA come from the germline V gene. The ends were cut back, 2 bases at V and 0 bases at J, with 8 bases in the middle. The CDR3 loop spans 14 amino acids. For the CDR3, the DNA is TGTGCCAGCAGCTTATACCGGAGCTCCTACGAGCAGTACTTC. Translation gives CASSLYRSSYEQYF.

V usage is TRBV6-5 and J usage is TRBJ1-4; TRBD1 agrees at 9 bases. After removal of 7 bases from V and 5 bases from J, the junction contained 8 bases not matched to a gene. The CDR3 consists of 15 residues. Germline loops: CDR1 MNHEY, CDR2 SVGAGI. CDR3 protein: CASTSTGGRNEKLFF. The CDR3 DNA sequence: TGTGCCAGCACCTCGACAGGGGGTCGGAATGAAAAACTGTTTTTT.

The chain is built from TRBV5-8 and TRBJ1-3; D might be TRBD1 (6 bases). The CDR3 covers 13 residues. From germline, CDR1 is SGHTS and CDR2 YDEGEE. Trimming left V 1 base short and J 8 bases short, with 10 bases between. CDR3 residues: CASSLIQGDTIYF. The CDR3 DNA follows: TGTGCCAGCAGCTTGATACAGGGAGACACCATATATTTT.

The rearrangement uses TRBV5-4 and TRBJ1-5; a possible D gene is TRBD1 (5 bases). Germline loops: CDR1 SGHNT, CDR2 YYREEE (reference sequence). This CDR3 is 15 amino acids long. Between the trimmed V and J ends, which lost 3 bases and 2 bases, there was a span of 12 bases. The CDR3 nucleotides are TGTGCCAGCAGCTACGGGGGAGGTGGCAATCAGCCCCAGCATTTT. Amino acid sequence: CASSYGGGGNQPQHF.

The chain is built from TRBV5-4 and TRBJ1-4; D not certain. Germline loops: CDR1 SGHNT, CDR2 YYREEE (reference sequence). CDR3 length: 14 residues. Trimming removed 2 bases from V and 7 bases from J, with 12 bases in between. The DNA of the CDR3 is TGTGCCAGCAGCTTCGGCGGGCGGAGTGAAAAACTGTTTTTT. Translating it yields CASSFGGRSEKLFF.

V usage is TRBV5-8 and J usage is TRBJ2-3; 7 bases align to TRBD2. The CDR3 spans 16 residues. Germline lookup yields CDR1 SGHTS and CDR2 YDEGEE. Trimming at V came to 2 bases and at J to 1 base, leaving 7 bases not matched to a gene. The CDR3, as DNA: TGTGCCAGCAGCTTTCGGAGCGGGACGGGCACAGATACGCAGTATTTT. It encodes CASSFRSGTGTDTQYF.

This clone was detected only a few times. The V gene is TRBV5-1, the J gene TRBJ1-1, with D perhaps matching TRBD1 (6 bases). This CDR3 is built from 14 residues. Germline V gives CDR1 SGHRS, CDR2 YFSETQ. The V and J ends lost 1 base and 5 bases respectively, with 12 bases between them. The CDR3 nucleotides are TGCGCCAGCAGCTTGCTGGGGGCGATGACTGAAGCTTTCTTT. Translating gives CASSLLGAMTEAFF.

The CDR3 protein is CASSLGAGKETQYF. In DNA, the CDR3 is TGTGCCAGCAGCTTAGGCGCAGGGAAAGAGACCCAGTACTTC. The V gene is TRBV7-9, the J gene TRBJ2-5; tentative D call: TRBD1 (5 bases). Germline loops: CDR1 SEHNR, CDR2 FQNEAQ (reference sequence). CDR3 length equals 14 residues. V lost 1 base to trimming and J lost 3 bases, with 9 bases between them.